This TCR beta chain came from a study of T-cell memory formation after mild COVID-19. TCRdb passed the 5' RACE reads through MiXCR, listing each CDR3 protein once. The profile shows under 150,000 distinct CDR3 sequences, approximately 22% of them singletons. This clonotype has at least ten counts. Germline CDR1 is LGHDT and CDR2 is YNNKEL (reference sequence). The ends were cut back, 4 bases at V and 4 bases at J, with 10 bases in the middle. The CDR3 loop spans 13 amino acids. The TCR originated in a man aged 18 to 35 who had mild COVID-19 (a few samples of this study predate the infection). Cell type and time point are not known. J is TRBJ1-1 and V is TRBV3-1; D gene unclear. Sequences were obtained from PBMCs or a T cell subset sorted from them (not recorded which). In DNA form, the CDR3 reads TGTGCCAGCAGCCCTTTGGTTGGCACTGAAGCTTTCTTT. Protein: CASSPLVGTEAFF.